This T cell receptor beta chain emerged from a study of cytomegalovirus exposure and HLA in healthy donors (dated by TCRdb to the late 2010s). A note on the overall study: An earlier analysis of roughly 570 of the donors reported over 250 Gb of sequence data and 117 million unique TCR beta sequences obtained from approximately 180 million T cells. In the later analysis, no new phenotypic data were used to find candidate immune exposures; instead, reliance was placed on TCR beta sequences and their occurrence across donors. Using immunosequencing, the study profiled T cell repertoires from about 620 subjects and related those repertoires to cytomegalovirus serostatus. A later analysis re-examined previously published TCR beta repertoires from several hundred donors and added high-resolution HLA genotyping to investigate patterns of TCR occurrence. To predict cytomegalovirus infection status, the study combined high-throughput TCR immunosequencing, statistical association of individual TCRs with disease status, and machine learning. Every discovery cohort repertoire had been produced on one sequencing platform. Roughly 300 gigabases of sequencing data and 70 million to 100 million unique TCR sequences were included in an early release covering several hundred HLA-typed donors. The study aimed to test whether signatures of past pathogen exposure could be identified by cataloging public T cell receptors. Of the approximately 400 genotyped donors, 81% were placed in the genetic ancestry cluster associated with self-reported Caucasian donors. On average, roughly 250,000 unique TCR beta nucleotide sequences were sequenced per donor among roughly 430 genotyped donors of the cohort, with around 19% of those sequences being non-productive. The number of donors typed differed by locus, with roughly 629-640 for A, B, C, DRB1 and DQB1, over 500 for DQA1, nearly 610 for DPA1, and around 430 for DPB1. A later genetic analysis used genome-wide SNP genotypes for about 65% of the 666 donors, treating that subset as a discovery cohort. Several DR-DQ haplotypes were treated as single units for association and clustering because of strong linkage in the cohort. HLA typing included class I and class II loci at four-digit resolution. An earlier analysis of some 600 of the donors applied high-throughput TCR beta sequencing to assess whether each TCR beta V gene segment acted as functional or pseudogenic. Donor age, sex, ethnicity and CMV serostatus were compiled together with the repertoire data. Along with the roughly 610-subject first cohort, a separate validation cohort of about 110 different subjects was used.

In total, 666 healthy bone marrow donors made up the cohort. At the time of sampling, every cohort member was nominally healthy, though immune exposures that went unrecorded were likely present. The donor was CMV seronegative and belonged to the group of 320 or so seronegative cohort members. A peripheral blood sample was collected from each donor, and TCR beta sequencing was performed on peripheral blood mononuclear cells. The Qiagen DNeasy Blood Extraction Kit was used to extract genomic DNA from the blood cell samples. The library was obtained by the immunoSEQ multiplex PCR assay. For the multiplex PCR, a mixture combining 60 forward primers for TCR Vbeta segments and 13 reverse primers for TCR Jbeta segments was used. Amplification of the CDR3 region of rearranged TCR beta genes was performed with a multiplex PCR assay on genomic DNA. On the Illumina HiSeq System, the amplified TCR beta libraries were sequenced as 87-base-pair reads. The source study handled its data this way. In a later analysis, about 80 million unique TCR beta chains were counted across the 500 to 700 repertoires, and roughly 10 million of these chains were shared by at least two donors. To remove PCR and sequencing errors, raw reads were error-corrected and collapsed into unique sequences using a nearest-neighbor algorithm that merged closely related sequences. To assign V, D and J gene segments, CDR3 sequences were aligned to IMGT reference sequences. Each retained sequence needed at least a six-nucleotide match to both a V gene segment and a J gene segment. Rearrangements were called productive when the CDR3 lacked stop codons and stayed in frame with V and J; all others were non-productive. CDR3 was defined by IMGT convention, running from the second conserved V-encoded cysteine to the conserved J-encoded phenylalanine. The earlier analysis of around 640 of the donors excluded sequences that lacked an unambiguous match to a single V gene segment. An earlier analysis of under 750 of the donors called V segments functional above 56.7% productive rearrangements and segregating when the between-donor standard deviation exceeded 5%. A statistical classification framework was built to diagnose cytomegalovirus status from the catalog of TCR beta chain sequences. A later analysis assigned V and J genes by comparing TCR nucleotide sequences with IMGT/GENE-DB human TR gene sequences. Using the TCRdist pipeline, a later analysis assigned CDR3 sequences along with most-parsimonious VDJ recombination scenarios. In a later analysis, every TCR beta chain was defined by the combination of its CDR3 amino acid sequence and its V-gene family, and reads without a unique V-gene family were dropped. As a way to deal with suspected cross-contamination and a sequencing artifact, a later analysis dropped more than 500 nucleotide sequences that were highly shared and had low generation probability. In a later analysis, a clonal expansion index for each public chain was calculated from normalized within-repertoire ranks of inferred template counts. In a later analysis, generation probabilities were computed with a VDJ recombination model fitted to out-of-frame rearrangements, and the resulting probabilities were checked against IGoR. Hypergeometric tests were used in a later analysis to score TCR-TCR, TCR-HLA and TCR-CMV co-occurrence, with a repertoire-size bias correction applied to the TCR pairs. A later analysis estimated false discovery rates by permuting HLA or CMV assignments 20 times. In a later analysis, co-occurring TCRs were grouped using DBSCAN, with TCRdist sequence similarity added in when clustering inside HLA-allele-positive subsets. Repertoires with fewer than 30,000 or more than 120,000 public chains, plus five repertoires with anomalous nucleotide sharing, were excluded from co-occurrence clustering. TCRdb re-hosts the immuneACCESS table, in-frame sequences only. Its copies lack some clones; in the studies checked, an unresolved V gene accounts for under half of them, and the cause for the rest is not known. D and trimming come from the DNA, and the V and J calls and clone size come from that table. In this sample the table shows around 100,000 clones, about four fifths of which occur a single time. The ten largest account for 2.5% of the sample.

In its sample, this clone comes out as medium-sized (0.01 to 0.1%). Its recognized antigen is unknown. There are no base qualities to consult, and no much larger clone falls within one base. The paper's findings and limits, for the study overall: Several of the top co-occurrence clusters appeared to be linked to parvovirus B19, influenza, CMV and Epstein-Barr virus, according to a later analysis. While some public TCRs were present in many individuals, most TCR sequences turned up only very rarely across donors. In this cohort, only TCR beta chains were sequenced, and detectable features were limited by the absence of alpha or paired-chain data. In both the original and validation cohorts, the classifier was reported to diagnose cytomegalovirus status with high specificity and sensitivity. CMV serostatus was the only immune exposure information available for the cohort. In the study, approximately 160 TCR beta chains were listed as associated with cytomegalovirus. The earlier analysis of approximately 540 of the donors excluded 15 to 20 rarely observed V segments, including chromosome 9 orphons, because counts were too low. It was suggested by the authors that the approach could potentially be generalized to other disease states and immunological phenotypes. In a later genetic analysis, fewer N-insertions in productive TCRs were reported among donors in an Asian-associated ancestry cluster than the approximately 670-donor mean. The sequencing pipeline was judged likely to have produced a cluster of highly shared sequence variants as a technical artifact. In a later analysis, most CMV-associated TCR beta chains were found to appear HLA-restricted, with HLA associations seemingly driven largely by CMV exposure. Linkage disequilibrium might explain the correlated functional status among segregating V segments, but an unknown experimental factor could not be ruled out. Strong co-occurrence of HLA alleles, especially DR and DQ, made assigning TCR associations to individual alleles difficult. Three of the identified cytomegalovirus-associated TCR beta chains were confirmed in vitro to be specific for cytomegalovirus antigens. An earlier analysis of approximately 590 of the donors showed that most TCR beta V segments appeared in productive rearrangements either about 87% or about 30% of the time, which broadly matched IMGT annotations. Because some donors lacked HLA typing at each locus, the association tests relied only on the typed subset. A later analysis found that HLA-associated TCR beta chains were more clonally expanded and had lower generation probabilities than equally common non-associated chains. Sequencing depth was assumed to be roughly uniform across donors in the presence/absence analyses, though that assumption may not hold. At a false discovery rate of 0.05, a later analysis linked 16,951 TCR beta sequences to specific HLA alleles. A further reported finding was that TCR beta sequences accurately predicted the HLA-A and HLA-B alleles for most subjects in the first cohort. In a later analysis, the rate of TCR association differed among HLA loci, with DRB1 alleles having the most associated TCRs and HLA-C alleles having the fewest. A later genetic analysis associated a missense DCLRE1C variant with V-gene and J-gene trimming of TCR beta chains, and an independent cohort replicated the association.

This clonotype originated in a woman aged 18-29 years in good health and CMV-seronegative. Material: PBMCs.

The CDR3 reads as follows: CASSYGQGSYEQYF. The bases read TGTGCCAGCAGTTACGGGCAGGGGAGCTACGAGCAGTACTTC. The chain couples TRBV6-6 to TRBJ2-7, and perhaps TRBD1 as D gene, on 6 matching bases. CDR1 is given as MNHNY and CDR2 as SVGAGI, both from the germline V gene (reference sequence). V is pared back by 2 bases and J by 3 bases, with 11 bases lying between the germline termini. The CDR3 measures 14 amino acids from cysteine to phenylalanine. Only the CDR3 DNA is retained, 42 bases long and in frame from the first base.